The TCR beta chain described here comes from a study of T cells in Graves' hyperthyroidism and ophthalmopathy. About the research overall: Specimen type is peripheral blood, collected at initial diagnosis prior to any treatment.

The CDR3 sequence is 17 residues long. The V end was cut by 0 bases, the J end by 5 bases, with 19 bases between. Germline-derived CDR1 and CDR2 are MNHEY and SVGAGI. It was considered stable Graves' hyperthyroidism when ophthalmopathy did not progress within 18 months. Patients aged 18 to 65 had newly diagnosed hyperthyroidism lasting under 2 months. TCR beta CDR3 sequences were amplified from RNA transcripts. TCR CDR3 regions were first amplified by RT-PCR with HTBI primers. TCRdb itself ran the multiplex PCR reads through MiXCR, one entry per CDR3 protein. The top ten clones hold more than 4.5% of a sample with roughly 420,000 distinct CDR3 sequences, approximately 13% of them seen once. This clonotype was counted many times.

The material sequenced was blood. The origin of this receptor is a young woman with Graves' hyperthyroidism. The chain joins TRBV6-5 to TRBJ1-1; D might be TRBD1 (5 bases). The CDR3, as DNA: TGTGCCAGCAGTTACTCGACCCCCGGGGCGAGTAGTACTGAAGCTTTCTTT. Protein product: CASSYSTPGASSTEAFF.